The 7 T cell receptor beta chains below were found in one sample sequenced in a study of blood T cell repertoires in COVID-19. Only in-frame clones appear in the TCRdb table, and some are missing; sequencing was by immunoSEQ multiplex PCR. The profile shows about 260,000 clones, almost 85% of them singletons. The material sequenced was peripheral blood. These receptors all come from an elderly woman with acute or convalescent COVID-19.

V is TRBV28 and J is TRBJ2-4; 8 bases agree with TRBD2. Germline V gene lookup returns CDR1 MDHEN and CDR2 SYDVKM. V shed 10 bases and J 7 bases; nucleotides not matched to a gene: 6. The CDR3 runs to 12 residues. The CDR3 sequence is CATLAGYNIQYF. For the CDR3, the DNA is TGTGCCACTTTAGCGGGATACAACATTCAGTACTTC.

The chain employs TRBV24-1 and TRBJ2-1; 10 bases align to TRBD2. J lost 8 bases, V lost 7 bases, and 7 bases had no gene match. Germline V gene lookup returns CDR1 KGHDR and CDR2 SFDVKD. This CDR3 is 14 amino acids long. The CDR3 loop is CATSPSGGRYEQFF. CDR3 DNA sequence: TGTGCCACCAGCCCTAGCGGGGGAAGATATGAGCAGTTCTTC.

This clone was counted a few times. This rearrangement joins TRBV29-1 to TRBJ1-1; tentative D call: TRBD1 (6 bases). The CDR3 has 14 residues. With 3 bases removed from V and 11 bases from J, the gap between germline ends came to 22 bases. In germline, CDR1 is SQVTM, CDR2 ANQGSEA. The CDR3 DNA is TGCAGCGTTGATGGACAGTTTGAAGAGAGAAGGGCTTTCTTT. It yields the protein CSVDGQFEERRAFF. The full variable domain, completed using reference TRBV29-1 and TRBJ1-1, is SAVISQKPSRDICQRGTSLTIQCQVDSQVTMMFWYRQQPGQSLTLIATANQGSEATYESGFVIDKFPISRPNLTFSTLTVSNMSPEDSSIYLCSVDGQFEERRAFFGQGTRLTVV.

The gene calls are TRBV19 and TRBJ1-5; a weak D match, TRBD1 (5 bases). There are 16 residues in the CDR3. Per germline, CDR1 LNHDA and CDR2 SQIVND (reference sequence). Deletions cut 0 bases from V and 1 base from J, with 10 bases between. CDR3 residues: CASSIEGRASNQPQHF. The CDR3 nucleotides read TGTGCCAGTAGTATAGAAGGCAGGGCAAGCAATCAGCCCCAGCATTTT.

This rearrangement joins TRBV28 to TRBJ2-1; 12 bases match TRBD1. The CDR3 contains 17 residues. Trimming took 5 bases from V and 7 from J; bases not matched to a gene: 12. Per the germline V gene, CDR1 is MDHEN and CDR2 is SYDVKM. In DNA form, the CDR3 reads TGTGCCAGCAGTCCAACTGGGACAGGGGGCTATGATAATGAGCAGTTCTTC. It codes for CASSPTGTGGYDNEQFF.

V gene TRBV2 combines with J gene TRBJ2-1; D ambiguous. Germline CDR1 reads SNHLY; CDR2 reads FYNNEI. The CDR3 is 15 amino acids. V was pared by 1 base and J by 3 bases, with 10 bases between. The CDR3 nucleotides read TGTGCCAGCAGTGAAGATCGTTCCTACTACAATGAGCAGTTCTTC. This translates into CASSEDRSYYNEQFF. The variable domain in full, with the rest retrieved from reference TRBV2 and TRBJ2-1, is EPEVTQTPSHQVTQMGQEVILRCVPISNHLYFYWYRQILGQKVEFLVSFYNNEISEKSEIFDDQFSVERPDGSNFTLKIRSTKLEDSAMYFCASSEDRSYYNEQFFGPGTRLTVL.

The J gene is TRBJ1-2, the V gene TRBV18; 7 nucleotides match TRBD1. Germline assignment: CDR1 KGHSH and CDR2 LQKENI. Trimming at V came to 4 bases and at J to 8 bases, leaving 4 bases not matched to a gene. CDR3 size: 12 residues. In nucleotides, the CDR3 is TGTGCCAGCTCACAGGGGGCGCGAGGCTACACCTTC. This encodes CASSQGARGYTF.